Described below is a single TCR beta chain sequence and its context. Trimming took off 6 bases at V and 0 bases at J, with 11 bases between the two ends. Looked up from germline, CDR1 is SQVTM and CDR2 is ANQGSEA. CDR3 length equals 13 residues. Original methodology: Reference gene primer amplification gave nucleated cell count estimates. The data were produced by immunoSEQ multiplex PCR, yet TCRdb's version contains in-frame clones alone and is incomplete. The DNA was the basis for D and trimming; V, J and clone size are from that table. Of a few hundred thousand clones detected, 80% to 90% appear once; the ten largest clones hold less than 8%. The sample comes from a study of blood T cell repertoires in COVID-19. Study-wide background: Whether acute or convalescent, the COVID-19 samples came from the United States, Italy and Spain. In each case, the material was cDNA or gDNA derived from T cells, B-cell-depleted T cells, or PBMCs.

The sequenced sample consisted of peripheral blood. This TCR came from a man aged 55 to 70 with acute or convalescent COVID-19. The V gene is TRBV29-1, the J gene TRBJ1-1; D unclear. In nucleotides, the CDR3 is TGCAGCGTCGTAGATATACTGAACACTGAAGCTTTCTTT. Translation: CSVVDILNTEAFF.